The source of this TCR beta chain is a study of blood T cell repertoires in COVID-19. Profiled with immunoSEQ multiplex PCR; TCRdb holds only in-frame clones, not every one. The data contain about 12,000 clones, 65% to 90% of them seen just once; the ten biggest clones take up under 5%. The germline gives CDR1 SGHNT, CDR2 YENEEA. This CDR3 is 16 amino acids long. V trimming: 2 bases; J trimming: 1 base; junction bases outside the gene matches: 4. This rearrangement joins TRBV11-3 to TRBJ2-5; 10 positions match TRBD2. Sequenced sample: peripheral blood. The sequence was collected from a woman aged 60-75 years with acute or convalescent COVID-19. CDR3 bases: TGTGCCAGCAGCTTACTGATAGCGGGGGGCCAAGAGACCCAGTACTTC. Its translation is CASSLLIAGGQETQYF.